This is a list of T cell receptor beta chains from one sample in a study of blood T cell repertoires in COVID-19. The repertoire was sequenced with immunoSEQ multiplex PCR; TCRdb's copy has only in-frame clones and lacks some. The sample has about 100,000 clones; around four fifths are singletons. The sequenced sample was peripheral blood. The receptors shown here come from a man aged 65 to 79 with acute or convalescent COVID-19. CDR3s include the opening cysteine and the closing phenylalanine or tryptophan. The D gene is left open where the match is weak. Clone size appears in some rows only: once, few, many, or a class for an expanded clone.

NA,TRBJ1-1,NA,TRBV9,CASAQGLLNTEAFF,TGTGCCAGCGCCCAGGGACTGCTGAACACTGAAGCTTTCTTT
NA,TRBJ1-2,NA,TRBV2,CASSENSAGGGYTF,TGTGCCAGCAGTGAAAATAGCGCGGGGGGAGGCTACACCTTC
NA,TRBJ1-1,NA,TRBV2,CASKQGNTEAFF,TGTGCCAGCAAACAGGGGAACACTGAAGCTTTCTTT
NA,TRBJ2-1,NA,TRBV6-5,CASSYSQGGGKKFF,TGTGCCAGCAGTTACTCGCAGGGGGGCGGGAAGAAGTTCTTC
NA,TRBJ1-5,NA,TRBV11-2,CASSPDRNQPQHF,TGTGCCAGCAGCCCCGACAGGAATCAGCCCCAGCATTTT
NA,TRBJ2-1,TRBD1,TRBV27,CASSPSSGTDWGNEQFF,TGTGCCAGCAGTCCCAGTTCCGGGACAGACTGGGGTAATGAGCAGTTCTTC
once,TRBJ2-1,NA,TRBV7-8,CASSPPLGANNEQFF,TGTGCCAGCAGCCCCCCCCTGGGAGCCAACAATGAGCAGTTCTTC
NA,TRBJ1-1,TRBD1,TRBV7-2,CASSYAQGANTEAFF,TGTGCCAGCAGCTATGCACAGGGGGCGAACACTGAAGCTTTCTTT
NA,TRBJ1-3,NA,TRBV10-2,CASSVTGGNTIYF,TGCGCCAGCAGCGTGACAGGTGGAAACACCATATATTTT
NA,TRBJ1-6,TRBD1,TRBV3-1/TRBV3-2,CASSGGQGRSPLHF,TGTGCCAGCAGCGGGGGACAGGGACGTTCACCCCTCCACTTT
NA,TRBJ2-5,TRBD1,TRBV7-7,CASSLDREETQYF,TGTGCTAGCAGCTTAGACAGGGAAGAGACCCAGTACTTC
NA,TRBJ1-4,TRBD1,TRBV7-2,CASSFQGARGRNEKLFF,TGTGCCAGCAGCTTTCAGGGGGCACGGGGGCGGAATGAAAAACTGTTTTTT
NA,TRBJ1-1,NA,TRBV27,CASSLYGVGTEAFF,TGTGCCAGCAGTTTATACGGGGTGGGCACTGAAGCTTTCTTT
NA,TRBJ2-3,TRBD2,TRBV5-4,CASSLTRGALGDTQYF,TGTGCCAGCAGCTTGACGCGGGGGGCCCTGGGAGATACGCAGTATTTT
NA,TRBJ1-6,NA,TRBV18,CASSSGGDSPLHF,TGTGCCAGCTCTTCTGGAGGGGATTCACCCCTCCACTTT
NA,TRBJ1-3,NA,TRBV6-5,CASTSNGNTIYF,TGTGCCAGCACTTCCAACGGTAACACCATATATTTT
NA,TRBJ2-2,NA,TRBV5-1,CASSLDPRAPTGELFF,TGCGCCAGCAGCTTGGATCCCAGGGCCCCGACCGGGGAGCTGTTTTTT
NA,TRBJ1-1,NA,TRBV19,CASSKGAGVNTEAFF,TGTGCCAGTAGTAAAGGGGCAGGAGTGAACACTGAAGCTTTCTTT
few,TRBJ2-1,TRBD2,TRBV19,CASSTLLAGVKNEQFF,TGTGCCAGTAGTACGCTACTAGCGGGGGTGAAGAATGAGCAGTTCTTC
NA,TRBJ1-2,TRBD1,TRBV18,CASSPLTGENGYTF,TGTGCCAGCTCACCCTTGACAGGGGAAAATGGCTACACCTTC
NA,TRBJ2-1,TRBD1,TRBV6-6,CASSPGQGANEQFF,TGTGCCAGCAGTCCGGGACAGGGTGCCAATGAGCAGTTCTTC
NA,TRBJ1-5,NA,TRBV6-5,CASTTSNQPQHF,TGTGCCAGCACAACTTCCAATCAGCCCCAGCATTTT
NA,TRBJ1-6,NA,TRBV7-3,CASSLDWGRSSPLHF,TGTGCCAGCAGCTTAGACTGGGGCAGGTCTTCACCCCTCCACTTT